This T cell receptor (beta chain) was recorded in a study of T-cell reconstitution after alpha-beta-depleted transplantation in children. Whole-study results and caveats: Alpha-beta T cells present about two months after transplant were reported to originate from several hundred expanded graft clones. After one year, T-cell counts and TCRbeta diversity mostly came from new T cells. After transplant, high TCRbeta diversity at day 60 in some patients arose from surviving recipient T cells and thymic progenitors.

This clonotype turned up a few times. Its specificity is not known. Construction of the TCRbeta library involved unique molecular identifiers. A single record per CDR3 protein comes from TCRdb applying MiXCR to the PCR reads. The sample includes about 440,000 distinct CDR3 sequences, approximately 42% seen only once; the top ten take approximately 30%. CDR3 size: 16 residues. CDR1 is SGDLS, CDR2 YYNGEE, per germline. V was clipped by 4 bases and J by 0 bases, with 16 bases between them. This TCR was recovered from a girl aged 2-10 years with aplastic anemia, due to receive a stem cell transplant. This chain connects TRBV9 to TRBJ2-5; D is perhaps TRBD1 (7 bases). Sequenced material: PBMCs, taken before TCRalphabeta/CD19-depleted stem cell transplant. This CDR3 reads CASSPGAGGYQETQYF. The CDR3 region has the DNA TGTGCCAGCAGCCCCGGGGCAGGGGGGTACCAAGAGACCCAGTACTTC.